The 30 T cell receptor beta chains in this list originate from one sample, sequenced in a study of T cell responses to AZD1222 COVID-19 vaccine (dated by TCRdb to about 2021). The time point label for this specimen denotes: baseline before first vaccination. Reading the label with the study, this specimen's treatment or condition is: meningococcal conjugate vaccine given as trial control. Libraries were built with the immunoSEQ multiplex PCR assay. TCRdb limited this immuneACCESS table to in-frame rearrangements with V and J called. A share of clones is missing; checked studies link under half to unresolved V genes, and the rest is unexplained. The sample table contains about 160,000 clones; only one count was recorded for about 90% of them. 4.4% of the sample belongs to the ten largest clones. The source material was peripheral blood, sampled on day 0 of MenACWY control vaccination. Source of these receptors: an adult in good health.

This sequence joins TRBV4-3 and TRBJ1-3; 11 bases match TRBD1. Trimming cost V 4 bases and J 2 bases; bases outside gene matches: 7. Germline V lookup: CDR1 LGHNA, CDR2 YSLEER. The CDR3 is 17 residues long. CDR3 protein: CASSLDRGLRAGNTIYF. CDR3 nucleotide sequence: TGCGCCAGCAGCCTGGACAGGGGGCTTAGGGCTGGAAACACCATATATTTT.

The chain carries TRBV19 and TRBJ1-2; unclear D gene. Trimming pared 5 bases from V and 4 bases from J, leaving 5 bases between. This CDR3 has 11 amino acids. Looked up from germline, CDR1 is LNHDA and CDR2 is SQIVND (reference sequence). CDR3 sequence reads: CASSQFYGYTF. CDR3 DNA: TGTGCCAGTAGTCAATTCTATGGCTACACCTTC.

This CDR3 reads CASSVDTNQPQHF. In nucleotides, the CDR3 is TGTGCCAGCAGCGTAGACACCAATCAGCCCCAGCATTTT. V is TRBV9 and J is TRBJ1-5; no firm D call. V lost 0 bases and J 3 bases, leaving 4 bases between the germline ends. From germline, CDR1 is SGDLS and CDR2 YYNGEE. This CDR3 comprises 13 residues.

The V call is TRBV6-5, the J call TRBJ2-5, with D perhaps matching TRBD2 (6 bases). The CDR3 extends over 15 amino acids. V gave up 0 bases and J gave up 2 bases, with 10 bases separating them. Germline CDR1 reads MNHEY; CDR2 reads SVGAGI. The CDR3 loop is CASSYSGGLQETQYF. DNA for the CDR3: TGTGCCAGCAGTTACTCCGGAGGGTTGCAAGAGACCCAGTACTTC.

The chain links TRBV19 to TRBJ2-3; 7 bases align to TRBD2. This CDR3 has 15 residues. Losses at the gene ends were 3 bases for V and 1 base for J; bases not matched to a gene: 4. CDR1 is LNHDA, CDR2 SQIVND, per germline (reference sequence). CDR3 amino acids: CASSILAARTDTQYF. CDR3 coding DNA: TGTGCCAGTAGTATTCTAGCGGCCCGCACAGATACGCAGTATTTT.

V is TRBV28 and J is TRBJ1-2; the D is unclear. The ends were cut back, 6 bases at V and 6 bases at J, with 14 bases in the middle. This CDR3 region has 13 residues. The germline CDR1 and CDR2 sequences are MDHEN and SYDVKM. The CDR3 sequence: CASRNVPSDGYTF. The CDR3 DNA sequence: TGTGCCAGCAGAAACGTCCCGTCGGATGGCTACACCTTC.

J is TRBJ1-3 and V is TRBV7-3; TRBD1 aligns across 10 bases. Germline V gene data show CDR1 as SGHTA and CDR2 as FQGTGA. This CDR3 region has 15 residues. The ends lost 5 bases at V and 2 bases at J; junction bases unmatched: 3. Here the CDR3 reads CASSRDRGAGNTIYF. The CDR3 region has the DNA TGTGCCAGCAGCCGGGACAGGGGTGCTGGAAACACCATATATTTT. Supplemented by reference TRBV7-3 and TRBJ1-3, the full variable domain reads GAGVSQTPSNKVTEKGKYVELRCDPISGHTALYWYRQSLGQGPEFLIYFQGTGAADDSGLPNDRFFAVRPEGSVSTLKIQRTERGDSAVYLCASSRDRGAGNTIYFGEGSWLTVV.

The chain combines TRBV4-2 with TRBJ2-5, with 8 bases aligning to TRBD2. Germline V gene lookup returns CDR1 LGHNA and CDR2 YNFKEQ. V trimming: 1 base; J trimming: 0 bases; junction bases outside the gene matches: 1. This CDR3 has 15 residues. The CDR3 spells CASSQAGGDQETQYF. The CDR3 DNA is TGTGCCAGCAGCCAAGCGGGAGGGGACCAAGAGACCCAGTACTTC.

This chain links TRBV6-1 with TRBJ2-7, with D unclear. This CDR3 comprises 10 residues. The germline gives CDR1 MNHNS, CDR2 SASEGT. The V end lost 3 bases, the J end lost 4 bases, and 1 base lay between the germline ends. This chain's CDR3 is CASSEYEQYF. The CDR3 DNA reads as TGTGCCAGCAGTGAGTACGAGCAGTACTTC.

This chain connects TRBV29-1 to TRBJ1-1; 7 bases align to TRBD1. The CDR3 consists of 12 residues. Germline-derived CDR1 and CDR2 are SQVTM and ANQGSEA. The V and J ends lost 7 bases and 2 bases, in that order; junction bases with no gene match: 4. CDR3 DNA sequence: TGCAGCGGCCAGGGGGTTAACACTGAAGCTTTCTTT. This encodes CSGQGVNTEAFF.

V gene TRBV6-5 combines with J gene TRBJ1-3; maybe TRBD1 (5 bases). From germline, CDR1 is MNHEY and CDR2 SVGAGI. The CDR3 extends over 15 amino acids. Trimming took off 5 bases at V and 4 bases at J, with 15 bases between the two ends. The CDR3 region is CASSPMGPRGNTIYF. The CDR3 bases are TGTGCCAGCAGTCCCATGGGGCCAAGAGGAAACACCATATATTTT.

The chain recombines TRBV2 with TRBJ2-1; no firm D call. Deletions cut 2 bases from V and 0 bases from J, with 8 bases between. CDR1 is SNHLY and CDR2 is FYNNEI in the germline V gene. The CDR3 consists of 15 residues. The CDR3 here is CASSELSGSYNEQFF. CDR3 sequence (DNA): TGTGCCAGCAGTGAACTTTCGGGCTCCTACAATGAGCAGTTCTTC.

The chain employs TRBV2 and TRBJ1-4; 7 bases fit TRBD1. Trimming took 5 bases from V and 7 from J; bases not matched to a gene: 7. The CDR3 length is 14 residues. In germline, CDR1 is SNHLY, CDR2 FYNNEI. CDR3: CASSPGTDTEKLFF. CDR3 sequence (DNA): TGTGCCAGCAGTCCCGGGACAGATACTGAAAAACTGTTTTTT.

The chain is built from TRBV27 and TRBJ2-1; possibly TRBD2 for D (5 bases). The CDR3 is 15 amino acids. V lost 3 bases and J lost 5, with 14 bases in between. Per the germline V gene, CDR1 is MNHEY and CDR2 is SMNVEV (reference sequence). The CDR3 reads CASSFFLAPNNEQFF. CDR3 coding DNA: TGTGCCAGCAGTTTTTTCCTAGCACCGAACAATGAGCAGTTCTTC.

The V gene is TRBV5-6, the J gene TRBJ1-6; D perhaps matches TRBD1 (5 bases). CDR3 length: 16 residues. Germline V CDR1 and CDR2: SGHDT, YYEEEE. The V end lost 5 bases, the J end lost 6 bases, and 18 bases lay between the germline ends. As DNA, the CDR3 is TGTGCCAGCAGTCTAACGGCCACAGGCACTAATTCACCCCTCCACTTT. It codes for CASSLTATGTNSPLHF.

This clone was found once. V is TRBV6-6 and J is TRBJ2-1, with 15 bases identical to TRBD2. The CDR3 covers 19 residues. V lost 6 bases to trimming and J lost 0 bases; unmatched junction nucleotides: 9. Germline values: CDR1 MNHNY, CDR2 SVGAGI (reference sequence). CDR3 region: CASSFGLAGGESSYNEQFF. In nucleotides, the CDR3 is TGTGCCAGCAGCTTTGGACTAGCGGGAGGGGAGAGCTCCTACAATGAGCAGTTCTTC.

This clone appeared a single time. The rearrangement uses TRBV5-1 and TRBJ2-5; 8 bases are a match to TRBD1. Trimming removed 4 bases from V and 5 bases from J; junction bases left unmatched: 10. CDR1 and CDR2 (germline): SGHRS, YFSETQ. CDR3 size: 15 residues. In nucleotides, the CDR3 is TGCGCCAGCAGCCCGGACAGGGAGACCTGGGAGACCCAGTACTTC. It translates to CASSPDRETWETQYF.

J is TRBJ1-6 and V is TRBV10-3; tentatively, D is TRBD1 (5 bases). The CDR3 is made up of 16 amino acids. V was trimmed by 0 bases and J by 10 bases, leaving 16 bases between them. The V gene's germline CDR1 is ENHRY and CDR2 SYGVKD. CDR3 coding DNA: TGTGCCATCAGTGAGTCGACCCGGGCAGGGAACTCACCCCTCCACTTT. Amino acid sequence: CAISESTRAGNSPLHF.

The V call is TRBV3-1 (or the pseudogene TRBV3-2), the J call TRBJ2-3; the D gene is possibly TRBD1 (5 bases). The CDR3 consists of 15 residues. In germline, CDR1 is LGHDT, CDR2 YNNKEL (reference sequence). Deletions cut 1 base from V and 3 bases from J, with 11 bases between. CDR3 DNA sequence: TGTGCCAGCAGCCAAGCCCAGGGTTGGACAGATACGCAGTATTTT. Protein product: CASSQAQGWTDTQYF.

V usage is TRBV15 and J usage is TRBJ1-6; D gene ambiguous. The CDR3 is 15 residues long. Trimming removed 5 bases at V and 5 bases at J, with 13 bases between. Germline loops: CDR1 LNHNV, CDR2 YYDKDF (reference sequence). The CDR3: CATSGRRSDNSPLHF. CDR3 in DNA: TGTGCCACCAGCGGAAGACGGTCCGATAATTCACCCCTCCACTTT.

The chain carries TRBV14 and TRBJ1-4; a possible D gene is TRBD1 (5 bases). V was pared by 4 bases and J by 0 bases, with 9 bases between. In germline, CDR1 is SGHDN, CDR2 FVKESK. There are 15 residues in the CDR3. The CDR3 protein is CASSPGLPTNEKLFF. The CDR3 nucleotides are TGTGCCAGCAGCCCGGGGCTGCCAACTAATGAAAAACTGTTTTTT.

This sequence joins TRBV5-1 and TRBJ1-2; a possible D gene is TRBD1 (5 bases). Deletions cut 1 base from V and 2 bases from J, with 9 bases between. The CDR3 totals 14 residues. Looked up from germline, CDR1 is SGHRS and CDR2 is YFSETQ. The CDR3 region is CASSLSQGNYGYTF. The CDR3 DNA sequence: TGCGCCAGCAGCTTGAGTCAGGGCAACTATGGCTACACCTTC.

The genes are TRBV24-1 and TRBJ2-2, with 11 nucleotides matching TRBD2. The CDR3 totals 17 residues. The J segment lost 5 bases and the V segment lost 1 base, leaving 5 bases of the junction unmatched. Germline V CDR1 and CDR2: KGHDR, SFDVKD. The CDR3, as DNA: TGTGCCACCAGTGATTTCTTACTAGCGGGAGAAACCGGGGAGCTGTTTTTT. Its protein is CATSDFLLAGETGELFF.

This chain joins TRBV28 and TRBJ1-2; D is unresolved. V was shortened by 10 bases and J by 6 bases, with 12 bases between the two germline ends. The CDR3 is 11 residues long. Germline values: CDR1 MDHEN, CDR2 SYDVKM. The CDR3: CATGRRNGYTF. CDR3 nucleotide sequence: TGTGCCACCGGACGGAGGAATGGCTACACCTTC.

The V gene is TRBV30, the J gene TRBJ2-7; D is undetermined. Per the germline V gene, CDR1 is GTSNPN and CDR2 is SVGIG (reference sequence). Between the trimmed V and J ends, which lost 2 bases and 5 bases, there was a span of 7 bases. The CDR3 totals 11 residues. DNA of the CDR3: TGTGCCTGGAGTTTCGCGGACGAGCAGTACTTC. Translating gives CAWSFADEQYF.

The chain employs TRBV27 and TRBJ2-7, with TRBD1 identical over 10 bases. This CDR3 is 15 amino acids long. The V gene end was trimmed by 5 bases and the J gene end by 5 bases; junction bases not matched to a gene: 9. CDR1 and CDR2 from the germline V gene are MNHEY and SMNVEV (reference sequence). CDR3 in amino acids: CASSTPTGGNDEQYF. CDR3 sequence (DNA): TGTGCCAGCAGTACCCCGACAGGGGGCAACGACGAGCAGTACTTC.

The chain combines TRBV9 with TRBJ2-2, with 8 bases lining up with TRBD1. The length of the CDR3 is 14 residues. The germline V gene has CDR1 SGDLS and CDR2 YYNGEE. Trimming cost V 3 bases and J 4 bases; bases outside gene matches: 2. The chain's CDR3 is CASSARGPTGELFF. The DNA for the CDR3 is TGTGCCAGCAGCGCCAGGGGGCCCACCGGGGAGCTGTTTTTT.

This chain joins TRBV27 and TRBJ1-1, with D uncertain. This CDR3 spans 15 amino acids. Germline V gene data show CDR1 as MNHEY and CDR2 as SMNVEV (reference sequence). Trimming shortened V by 6 bases and J by 0 bases, and 14 bases separated the two germline ends. The CDR3 spells CASRSNRRMNTEAFF. CDR3 nucleotides: TGTGCCAGCAGATCCAACAGACGAATGAACACTGAAGCTTTCTTT.

The chain uses TRBV24-1 and TRBJ2-1; 11 positions agree with TRBD2. V was clipped by 5 bases and J by 4 bases; unmatched bases: 6. From germline, CDR1 is KGHDR and CDR2 SFDVKD. This CDR3 is built from 16 residues. CDR3 bases: TGTGCCACCAGTGTCTCTAGCGGGAGGTTTTACAATGAGCAGTTCTTC. Translating it yields CATSVSSGRFYNEQFF.

The chain is built from TRBV5-6 and TRBJ2-5; D is unclear. Germline values: CDR1 SGHDT, CDR2 YYEEEE. The CDR3 totals 12 residues. V lost 5 bases to trimming and J lost 7 bases, with 12 bases between them. In nucleotides, the CDR3 is TGTGCCAGCAGGGAGTCTGGTGGGACCCAGTACTTC. This sequence encodes CASRESGGTQYF.